This T cell receptor (beta chain) was captured by sequencing in a study of T-cell reconstitution after alpha-beta-depleted transplantation in children. Broader study findings: Several hundred expanded graft clones reportedly gave rise to the alpha-beta T cells present about two months after transplant. T-cell numbers and diversity one year post-transplant derived largely from freshly generated T cells.

The V gene's germline CDR1 is SGHVS and CDR2 FNYEAQ. CDR3 length equals 17 residues. V shed 4 bases and J 8 bases; nucleotides not matched to a gene: 12. Concerning this clonotype itself: Its antigen is as yet unknown.

It was with unique molecular identifiers that the TCRbeta library was prepared. TCRdb passed the PCR reads through MiXCR, listing each CDR3 protein once. There are approximately 110,000 distinct CDR3 sequences in the sample; about a tenth occur only once, and 34% lies in the top ten. The TCR comes from a boy aged 2 to 9 with acute lymphoblastic leukemia, due to receive a stem cell transplant. The chain has TRBV7-6 and TRBJ2-1; TRBD2 matches 12 bases. Sequences were derived from PBMCs, sampled before TCRalphabeta/CD19-depleted stem cell transplant. CDR3 coding DNA: TGTGCCAGCAGCTACCAAAGAGGGACTAGCGGGTTATATGAGCAGTTCTTC. It specifies CASSYQRGTSGLYEQFF.